This T cell receptor (beta chain) was recorded in a study of lymphopenia after photon versus proton radiotherapy. Study results and caveats: A bigger post-nadir fall in TCR diversity correlated inversely with survival time in deceased patients. Post-nadir diversity loss with photons came from oligoclonal expansion, particularly CD8+ Temra cells. Photon-treated patients lost naive T cells and TCR diversity; proton-treated stayed stable.

Trimming at V came to 3 bases and at J to 4 bases, leaving 10 bases not matched to a gene. Germline values: CDR1 SGHTS, CDR2 YDEGEE. This CDR3 is built from 15 residues. Of note for this clone: Its specificity is unknown.

Sequencing used immunoSEQ multiplex PCR; TCRdb keeps in-frame clones, though not all of them. Among about 26,000 clones, around 85% were seen once, and the ten largest hold roughly 5.2%. The chain carries TRBV5-8 and TRBJ2-7, with 7 bases aligning to TRBD1. This receptor was taken from a man aged 30 to 39 with gastric cancer. Source: peripheral blood, taken from a patient treated with photon-based radiotherapy. CDR3: CASSSAGTAVYEQYF. For the CDR3, the DNA is TGTGCCAGCAGCTCCGCCGGGACAGCCGTATACGAGCAGTACTTC.